Reported below is one T cell receptor (beta chain). Its antigen is still unknown. cDNA libraries for TCR beta contained unique molecular identifiers. The source material, 1 to 10 million T cells, gave rise to approximately 520,000 cDNA molecules. Each CDR3 protein gets one entry after TCRdb re-called the PCR reads with MiXCR. The table shows 650,000 to 900,000 distinct CDR3 sequences, with roughly 46% occurring only once. The CDR3 is 11 amino acids. The ends lost 2 bases at V and 7 bases at J; junction bases unmatched: 1. From germline, CDR1 is SQVTM and CDR2 ANQGSEA. This sample is drawn from a study of post-analysis software for immune sequencing data. General study results and limits: F measure showed strong co-clustering of same-batch samples. Compared with controls, patients had more of about five TRBV segments, including TRBV5-6, TRBV5-1 and TRBV20-1.

This TCR was sampled from a girl between 5 and 17 years old with multiple sclerosis. The gene calls are TRBV29-1 and TRBJ2-7, with 8 bases aligning to TRBD2. The sample consisted of blood. In DNA, the CDR3 is TGCAGCGTTGAACTAGCGGGTGAGCAGTACTTC. This gives the protein CSVELAGEQYF.